This T cell receptor beta chain was identified during a study of blood T cell repertoires in COVID-19. Across the study: From the United States, Italy and Spain came samples of acute and convalescent COVID-19.

V was pared by 1 base and J by 0 bases, with 5 bases between. This CDR3 spans 14 amino acids. Germline values: CDR1 SGHRS, CDR2 YFSETQ. Libraries were prepared by immunoSEQ multiplex PCR; TCRdb keeps only in-frame clonotypes and omits some of them. The sample lists 200,000 to 250,000 clones, over 80% occurring once. This chain uses TRBV5-1 with TRBJ2-4; no reliable D call. The clonotype originates from a man over 45 who had been exposed to COVID-19. Sequencing was carried out using PBMCs or T cells enriched from blood (not recorded which). The CDR3 spells CASSLTVAKNIQYF. DNA of the CDR3: TGCGCCAGCAGCTTGACGGTAGCCAAAAACATTCAGTACTTC.